The present entry profiles one TCR beta chain with its context. No antigen is known for it. The data stem from a study of cytomegalovirus exposure and HLA in healthy donors. Study context: The study placed about 81% of its 350 to 400 genotyped donors in the Caucasian-associated ancestry cluster.

This PCR relied on a set of 60 Vbeta primers and 13 Jbeta primers. Data came from immunoSEQ multiplex PCR; TCRdb stores just in-frame clones and leaves some out. The sample holds around 100,000 clones, about 81% seen once. Overall study results and limits: With later analysis, a missense DCLRE1C variant became linked to TCR beta V- and J-gene trimming. An analysis that came later showed most CMV-associated TCR beta chains appearing HLA-restricted. A few CMV-associated chains were confirmed in vitro to be specific for CMV antigens.

V shed 3 bases and J shed 5 bases, with 10 bases lying between them. CDR1 is MGHRA and CDR2 is YSYEKL in the germline V gene. The CDR3 covers 13 residues. The receptor comes from a man aged 35 to 55 in good health and CMV-seropositive. The sequencing input was PBMCs. The genes are TRBV4-1 and TRBJ2-5, with unresolved D. CDR3 amino acids: CASSQLTQETQYF. The CDR3 nucleotides read TGCGCCAGCAGCCAGCTGACTCAGGAGACCCAGTACTTC.